Here is one T cell receptor (beta chain) with its context. Using immunoSEQ multiplex PCR, the repertoire was profiled, and TCRdb retains in-frame clones only, with some absent. The repertoire has 350,000 to 450,000 clones, 90% of them found once; the top ten carry around 6.8%. The data derive from a study of control samples from healthy donors and cancer patients. After removal of 2 bases from V and 2 bases from J, the junction contained 6 bases not matched to a gene. In germline, CDR1 is SGHAT, CDR2 FQNNGV. The CDR3 loop spans 16 amino acids. Material: PBMCs. This chain uses TRBV11-2 with TRBJ2-3; 8 bases are shared with TRBD2. The sequence was obtained from a man aged 40-49 years with head and neck cancer. This CDR3 reads CASSLFAGGNTDTQYF. The CDR3 DNA reads as TGTGCCAGCAGCTTATTTGCGGGAGGCAACACAGATACGCAGTATTTT.